The clone carrying this T cell receptor (beta chain) was seen ten or more times. This specimen comes from a study of CD8 T cells in ankylosing spondylitis. Preparation of TCR beta libraries was done by quantitative 5'-RACE with molecular barcodes. TCRdb reprocessed the 5' RACE reads via MiXCR and lists one record per CDR3 protein. The sample includes about 220,000 distinct CDR3 sequences, about 10% seen only once; the top ten take roughly a fifth. The CDR3 contains 13 residues. With 7 bases removed from V and 8 bases from J, the gap between germline ends came to 20 bases. The germline CDR1 and CDR2 sequences are SQVTM and ANQGSEA.

Source material: blood, either unsorted or a sorted T cell fraction (not recorded which). The V and J genes are TRBV29-1 and TRBJ1-2, with D perhaps matching TRBD1 (6 bases). The sequence came from a male donor with ankylosing spondylitis or in good health (not recorded which). CDR3 region: CSARSWGADGYTF. DNA of the CDR3: TGCAGCGCCCGATCGTGGGGGGCAGACGGCTACACCTTC.